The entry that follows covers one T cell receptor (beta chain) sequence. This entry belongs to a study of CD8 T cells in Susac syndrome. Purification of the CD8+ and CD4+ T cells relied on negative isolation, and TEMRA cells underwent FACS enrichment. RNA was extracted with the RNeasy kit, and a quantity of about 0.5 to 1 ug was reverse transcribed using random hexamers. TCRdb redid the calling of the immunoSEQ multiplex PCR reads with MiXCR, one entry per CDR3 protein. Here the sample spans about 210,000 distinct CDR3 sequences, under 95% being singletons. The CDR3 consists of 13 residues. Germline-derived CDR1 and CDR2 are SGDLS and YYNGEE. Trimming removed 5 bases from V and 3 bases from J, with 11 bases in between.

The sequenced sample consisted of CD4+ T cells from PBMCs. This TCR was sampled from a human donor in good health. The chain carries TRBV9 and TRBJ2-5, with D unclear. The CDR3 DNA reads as TGTGCCAGCAGGGCCGCCGGAGAAGAGACCCAGTACTTC. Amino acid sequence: CASRAAGEETQYF.